This passage covers 8 T cell receptor beta chains from one sample sequenced in a study of PD-1 blockade in classical Hodgkin lymphoma. Clones were sequenced by immunoSEQ multiplex PCR, and TCRdb holds only the in-frame ones, with some missing. The sample contains some 95,000 clones, 75% to 90% of which appear only once. There was relapse after autologous stem cell transplantation in every patient, and there was variation in brentuximab vedotin exposure. Sequencing was performed on peripheral blood mononuclear cells (PBMCs), taken before the second cycle of nivolumab. The receptors originated from a human donor with classical Hodgkin lymphoma.

The rearrangement uses TRBV7-2 and TRBJ2-3; D is uncertain. Germline CDR1 SGHTA, CDR2 FQGNSA. The CDR3 consists of 12 residues. Trimming pared 2 bases from V and 3 bases from J, leaving 3 bases between. CDR3 amino acids: CASSLYTDTQYF. As DNA, the CDR3 is TGTGCCAGCAGCTTATATACAGATACGCAGTATTTT.

The chain employs TRBV18 and TRBJ2-7; 8 positions agree with TRBD1. The CDR3 is 15 residues long. Germline V gene lookup returns CDR1 KGHSH and CDR2 LQKENI. V was pared by 2 bases and J by 5 bases, with 8 bases of the junction left unmatched. The CDR3 DNA sequence: TGTGCCAGCTCACCAACCCCAGGGGGCCTCCACGAGCAGTACTTC. It is translated as CASSPTPGGLHEQYF.

The chain couples TRBV5-8 to TRBJ1-5, with unresolved D. V was shortened by 4 bases and J by 3 bases, with 11 bases between the two germline ends. The CDR3 loop spans 14 amino acids. Germline V gene lookup returns CDR1 SGHTS and CDR2 YDEGEE. The CDR3 loop is CASSPQGPNQPQHF. The CDR3 DNA reads TGTGCCAGCAGCCCCCAAGGGCCCAATCAGCCCCAGCATTTT.

This clone was observed a handful of times. V gene TRBV6-5 combines with J gene TRBJ1-1; D gene uncertain. The germline V and J ends were trimmed by 5 bases and 7 bases, with 11 bases remaining between them. The CDR3 totals 12 residues. The germline V gene encodes CDR1 MNHEY and CDR2 SVGAGI. CDR3 in DNA: TGTGCCAGCAGTACCGTAGGACTTGAAGCTTTCTTT. It encodes CASSTVGLEAFF.

The V gene is TRBV5-6, the J gene TRBJ2-3; 7 positions agree with TRBD2. This CDR3 has 16 amino acids. The germline V gene has CDR1 SGHDT and CDR2 YYEEEE. Germline trimming cut 0 bases from V and 0 bases from J; bases unmatched to any gene: 4. The CDR3 coding sequence is TGTGCCAGCAGCTTGGAAGCGGGGCGAAGCACAGATACGCAGTATTTT. As protein: CASSLEAGRSTDTQYF.

This chain connects TRBV28 to TRBJ1-2; no clear D. CDR3 size: 11 residues. Germline V gene data show CDR1 as MDHEN and CDR2 as SYDVKM. Trimming removed 2 bases at V and 7 bases at J, with 5 bases between. CDR3 residues: CASSLGVGYTF. The DNA of the CDR3 is TGTGCCAGCAGTTTAGGGGTTGGCTACACCTTC.

This chain connects TRBV4-1 to TRBJ1-1; 9 bases match TRBD1. The CDR3 is 13 amino acids. Trimming removed 3 bases from V and 11 bases from J; junction bases left unmatched: 7. In germline, CDR1 is MGHRA, CDR2 YSYEKL. Written as DNA, the CDR3 is TGCGCCAGCAGCCAGGCCGGGACAGGGAAGGCTTTCTTT. This gives the protein CASSQAGTGKAFF.

This clone was observed once. The CDR3: CASSSNTGELFF. The CDR3 DNA follows: TGTGCCAGCAGTTCGAACACCGGGGAGCTGTTTTTT. The chain couples TRBV27 to TRBJ2-2; D is unclear. Germline lookup yields CDR1 MNHEY and CDR2 SMNVEV (reference sequence). The length of the CDR3 is 12 residues. Between the trimmed V and J ends, which lost 4 bases and 0 bases, there was a span of 0 bases.